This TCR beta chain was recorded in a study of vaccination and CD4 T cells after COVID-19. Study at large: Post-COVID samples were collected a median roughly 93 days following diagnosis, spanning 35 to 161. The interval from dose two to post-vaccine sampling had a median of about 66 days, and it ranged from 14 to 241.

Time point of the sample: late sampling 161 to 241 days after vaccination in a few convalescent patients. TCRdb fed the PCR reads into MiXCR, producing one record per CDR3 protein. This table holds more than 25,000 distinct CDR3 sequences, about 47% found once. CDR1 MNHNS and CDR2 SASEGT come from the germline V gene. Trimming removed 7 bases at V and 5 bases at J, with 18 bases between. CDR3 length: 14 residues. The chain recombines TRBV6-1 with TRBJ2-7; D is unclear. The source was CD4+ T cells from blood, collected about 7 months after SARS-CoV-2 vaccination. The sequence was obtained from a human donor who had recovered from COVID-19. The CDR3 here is CASTKRVGFDEQYF. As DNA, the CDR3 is TGTGCCAGCACCAAAAGGGTAGGGTTCGACGAGCAGTACTTC.